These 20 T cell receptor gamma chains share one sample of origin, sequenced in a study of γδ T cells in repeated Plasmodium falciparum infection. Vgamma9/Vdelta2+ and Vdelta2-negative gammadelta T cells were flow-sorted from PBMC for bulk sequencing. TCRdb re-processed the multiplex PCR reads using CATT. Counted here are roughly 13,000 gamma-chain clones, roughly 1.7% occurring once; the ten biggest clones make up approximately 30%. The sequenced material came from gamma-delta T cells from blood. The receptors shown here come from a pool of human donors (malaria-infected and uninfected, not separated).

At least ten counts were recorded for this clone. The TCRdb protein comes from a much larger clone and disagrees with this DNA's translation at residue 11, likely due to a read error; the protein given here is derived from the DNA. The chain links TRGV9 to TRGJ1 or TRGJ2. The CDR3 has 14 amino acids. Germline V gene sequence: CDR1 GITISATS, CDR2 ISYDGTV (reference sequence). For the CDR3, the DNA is TGTGCCTTGTGGGACCCCACCCTTGGTTATGAGAAACTCTTT. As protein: CALWDPTLGYEKLF.

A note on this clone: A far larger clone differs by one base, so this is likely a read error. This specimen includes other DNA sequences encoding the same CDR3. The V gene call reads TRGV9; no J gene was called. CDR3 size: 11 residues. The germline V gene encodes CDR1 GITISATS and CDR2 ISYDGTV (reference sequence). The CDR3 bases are TGTGCCTTGTCTAAAAGGCATAAGAAGCTCTTT. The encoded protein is CALSKRHKKLF.

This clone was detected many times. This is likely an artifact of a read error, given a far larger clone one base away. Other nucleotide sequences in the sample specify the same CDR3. The CDR3 DNA sequence: TGTGCCTTGTGGGAGCTACATCAAGAGTTGGGCAAAAAGATCAAGGTATTT. Translated: CALWELHQELGKKIKVF. The V gene is TRGV9, the J gene TRGJP. TCRdb does not report a J gene; here it was assigned by matching the DNA to germline references. Germline-derived CDR1 and CDR2 are GITISATS and ISYDGTV (reference sequence). The CDR3 has 17 amino acids.

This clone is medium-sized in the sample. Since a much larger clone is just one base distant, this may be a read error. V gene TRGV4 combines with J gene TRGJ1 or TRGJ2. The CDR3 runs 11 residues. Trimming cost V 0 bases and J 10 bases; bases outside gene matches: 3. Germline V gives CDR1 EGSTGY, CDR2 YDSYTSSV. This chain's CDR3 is CATWDGRKKLF. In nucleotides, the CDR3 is TGTGCCACCTGGGATGGGCGGAAGAAACTCTTT.

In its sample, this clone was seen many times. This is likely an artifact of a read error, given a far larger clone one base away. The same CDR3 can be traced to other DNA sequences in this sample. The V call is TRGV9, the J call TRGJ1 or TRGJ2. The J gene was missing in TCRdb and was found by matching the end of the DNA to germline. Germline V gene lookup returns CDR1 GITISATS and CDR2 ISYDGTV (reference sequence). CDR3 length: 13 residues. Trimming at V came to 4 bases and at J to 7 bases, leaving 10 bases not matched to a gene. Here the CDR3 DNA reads TGTGCCTTGTGGGATCTGTGGGGCTATAAGAAACTCTTT. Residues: CALWDLWGYKKLF.

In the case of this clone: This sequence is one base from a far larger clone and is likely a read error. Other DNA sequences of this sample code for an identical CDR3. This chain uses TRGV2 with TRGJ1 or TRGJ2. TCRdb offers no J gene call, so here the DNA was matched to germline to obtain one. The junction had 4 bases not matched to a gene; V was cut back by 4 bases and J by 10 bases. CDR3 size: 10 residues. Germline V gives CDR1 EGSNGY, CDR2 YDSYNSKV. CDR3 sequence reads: CATWEDKKLF. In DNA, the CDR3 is TGTGCCACCTGGGAGGACAAGAAACTCTTT.

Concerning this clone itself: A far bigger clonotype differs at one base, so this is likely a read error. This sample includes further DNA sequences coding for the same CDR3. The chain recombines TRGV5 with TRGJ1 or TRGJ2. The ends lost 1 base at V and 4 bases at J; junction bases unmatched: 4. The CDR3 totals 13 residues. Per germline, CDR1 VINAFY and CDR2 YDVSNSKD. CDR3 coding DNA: TGTGCCACCTGGGACAGACACTATTATAAGAAACTCTTT. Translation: CATWDRHYYKKLF.

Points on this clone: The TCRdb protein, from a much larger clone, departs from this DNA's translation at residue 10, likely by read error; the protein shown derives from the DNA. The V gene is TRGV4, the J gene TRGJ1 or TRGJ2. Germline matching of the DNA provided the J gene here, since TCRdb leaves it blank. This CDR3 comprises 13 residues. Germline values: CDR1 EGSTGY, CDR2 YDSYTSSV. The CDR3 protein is CATWARGYYEKLF. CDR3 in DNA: TGTGCCACCTGGGCCAGAGGTTATTATGAGAAACTCTTT.

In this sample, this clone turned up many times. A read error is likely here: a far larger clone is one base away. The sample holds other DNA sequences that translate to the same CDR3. CDR3 sequence (DNA): TGTGCCTTGTGGGAGGTGGAATTCTCACAAGAGTTGGGCAAAAAAATCAAGGTATTT. Translated: CALWEVEFSQELGKKIKVF. The chain joins TRGV9 to TRGJP. No J gene is reported in TCRdb; it was inferred here by comparing the DNA with germline. The CDR3 covers 19 residues. Germline V gives CDR1 GITISATS, CDR2 ISYDGTV (reference sequence). The V gene end was trimmed by 0 bases and the J gene end by 4 bases; junction bases not matched to a gene: 9.

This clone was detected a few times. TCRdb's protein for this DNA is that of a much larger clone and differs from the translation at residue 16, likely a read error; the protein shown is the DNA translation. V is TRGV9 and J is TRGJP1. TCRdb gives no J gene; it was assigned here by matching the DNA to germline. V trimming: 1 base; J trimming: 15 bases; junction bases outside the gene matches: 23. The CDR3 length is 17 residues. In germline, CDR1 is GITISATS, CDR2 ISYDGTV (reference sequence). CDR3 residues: CALWEVGGELGKKIKIF. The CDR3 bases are TGTGCCTTGTGGGAGGTTGGTGGAGAGTTGGGCAAAAAAATCAAGATATTT.

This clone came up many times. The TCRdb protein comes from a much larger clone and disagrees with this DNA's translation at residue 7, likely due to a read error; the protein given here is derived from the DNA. The CDR3, as DNA: TGTGCCACCTGGGACAGGAACGATAGTGATTGGATCAAGACGTTT. It is translated as CATWDRNDSDWIKTF. This chain connects TRGV5 to TRGJP2. No J gene is reported in TCRdb; it was inferred here by comparing the DNA with germline. V trimming: 0 bases; J trimming: 4 bases; junction bases outside the gene matches: 5. The CDR3 contains 15 residues. In germline, CDR1 is VINAFY, CDR2 YDVSNSKD.

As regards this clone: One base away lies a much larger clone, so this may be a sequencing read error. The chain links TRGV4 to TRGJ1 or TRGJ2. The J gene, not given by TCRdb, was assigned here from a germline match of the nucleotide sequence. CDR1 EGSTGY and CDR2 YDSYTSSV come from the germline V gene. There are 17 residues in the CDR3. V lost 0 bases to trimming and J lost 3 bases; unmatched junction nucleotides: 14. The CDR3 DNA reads TGTGCCACCTGGGATGGGACCAACCATAAATTTTATTATAAGAAACTCTTT. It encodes CATWDGTNHKFYYKKLF.

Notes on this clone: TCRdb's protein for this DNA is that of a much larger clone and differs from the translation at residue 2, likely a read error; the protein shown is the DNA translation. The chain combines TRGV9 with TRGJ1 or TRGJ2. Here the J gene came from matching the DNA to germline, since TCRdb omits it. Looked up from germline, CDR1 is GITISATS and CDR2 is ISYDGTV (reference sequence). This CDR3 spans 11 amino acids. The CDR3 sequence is CTLWGGCRKLF. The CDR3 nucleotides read TGTACCTTGTGGGGGGGCTGTAGGAAACTCTTT.

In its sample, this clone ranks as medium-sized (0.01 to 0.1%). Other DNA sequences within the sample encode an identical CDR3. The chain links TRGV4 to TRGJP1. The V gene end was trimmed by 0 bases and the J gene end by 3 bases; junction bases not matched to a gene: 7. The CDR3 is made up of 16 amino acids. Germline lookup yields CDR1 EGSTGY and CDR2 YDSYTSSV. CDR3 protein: CATWDGPLSTGWFKIF. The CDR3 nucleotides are TGTGCCACCTGGGATGGGCCTTTGTCCACTGGTTGGTTCAAGATATTT.

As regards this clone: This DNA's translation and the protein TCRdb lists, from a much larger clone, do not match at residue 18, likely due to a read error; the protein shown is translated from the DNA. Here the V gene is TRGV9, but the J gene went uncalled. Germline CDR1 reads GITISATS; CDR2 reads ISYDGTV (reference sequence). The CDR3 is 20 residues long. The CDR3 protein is CALWEVSQVGRELGKKIEVF. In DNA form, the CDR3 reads TGTGCCTTGTGGGAGGTGTCTCAAGTTGGTAGAGAGTTGGGCAAAAAAATCGAGGTATTT.

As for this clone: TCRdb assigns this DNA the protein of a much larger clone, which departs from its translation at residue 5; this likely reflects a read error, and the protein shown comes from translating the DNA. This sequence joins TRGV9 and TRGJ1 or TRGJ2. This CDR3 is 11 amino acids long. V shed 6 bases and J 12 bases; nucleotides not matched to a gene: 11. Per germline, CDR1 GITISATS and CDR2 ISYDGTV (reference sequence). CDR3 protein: CALWCLRRKLF. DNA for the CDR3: TGTGCCTTGTGGTGTCTCCGTAGGAAACTCTTT.

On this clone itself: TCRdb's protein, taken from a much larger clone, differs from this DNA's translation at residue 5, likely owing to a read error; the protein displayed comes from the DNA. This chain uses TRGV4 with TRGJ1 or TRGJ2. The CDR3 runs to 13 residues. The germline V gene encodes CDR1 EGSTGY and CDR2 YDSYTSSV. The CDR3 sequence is CATWYGLCYKKLF. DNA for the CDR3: TGTGCCACCTGGTATGGGCTGTGTTATAAGAAACTCTTT.

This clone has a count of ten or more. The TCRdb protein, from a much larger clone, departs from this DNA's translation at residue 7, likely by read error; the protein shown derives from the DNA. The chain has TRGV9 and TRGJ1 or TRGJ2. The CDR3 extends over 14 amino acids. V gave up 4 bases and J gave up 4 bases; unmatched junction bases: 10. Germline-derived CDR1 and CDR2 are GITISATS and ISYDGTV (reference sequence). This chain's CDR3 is CALWDPTFYYKKLF. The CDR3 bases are TGTGCCTTGTGGGACCCAACTTTCTATTATAAGAAACTCTTT.

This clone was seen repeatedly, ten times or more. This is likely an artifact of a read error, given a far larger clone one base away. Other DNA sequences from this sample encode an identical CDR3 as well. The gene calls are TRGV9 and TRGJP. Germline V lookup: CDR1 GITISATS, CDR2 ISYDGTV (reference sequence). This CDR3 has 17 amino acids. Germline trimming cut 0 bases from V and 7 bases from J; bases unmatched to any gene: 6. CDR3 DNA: TGTGCCTTGTGGGAGGTGCGGGAGGAGTTGGGCAAAAAAATCAAGGTATTT. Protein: CALWEVREELGKKIKVF.

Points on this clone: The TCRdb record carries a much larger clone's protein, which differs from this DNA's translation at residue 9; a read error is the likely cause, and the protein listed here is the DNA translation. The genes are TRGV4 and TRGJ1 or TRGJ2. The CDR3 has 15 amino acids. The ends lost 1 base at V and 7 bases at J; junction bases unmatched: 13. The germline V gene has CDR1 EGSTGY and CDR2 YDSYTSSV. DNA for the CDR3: TGTGCCACCTGGGATGGCACCCCCCGTACCTATAAGAAACTCTTT. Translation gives CATWDGTPRTYKKLF.